The entry that follows covers one TCR beta chain sequence. Trimming at V came to 4 bases and at J to 2 bases, leaving 16 bases not matched to a gene. Germline loops: CDR1 SGHAT, CDR2 FQDESV (reference sequence). The CDR3 covers 18 residues. This sample stems from a study of cytomegalovirus exposure and HLA in healthy donors. In the PCR, 60 Vbeta and 13 Jbeta primers were used. Some clones are missing from TCRdb's copy, which holds only in-frame ones; the method was immunoSEQ multiplex PCR. This sample yields some 130,000 clones, of which roughly two thirds are seen a single time; roughly 1.5% belongs to the top ten.

Material: PBMCs. The receptor's source is a man aged 30 to 39 in good health and CMV-seropositive. The rearrangement joins TRBV11-1 to TRBJ2-7; 8 nucleotides match TRBD1. The CDR3 protein is CASSWGDRPSAEAYEQYF. DNA of the CDR3: TGTGCCAGCAGCTGGGGGGACAGGCCCTCAGCCGAAGCCTACGAGCAGTACTTC.